This T cell receptor (beta chain) appears in the sequencing data of a study of cytomegalovirus exposure and HLA in healthy donors. The PCR was carried out with 60 Vbeta primers and 13 Jbeta primers. Profiling relied on immunoSEQ multiplex PCR, and the TCRdb table lists in-frame clones only, not all of them. The table has a few hundred thousand clones, roughly 79% seen once. The sequenced sample was PBMCs. This receptor was identified in a woman in her thirties or forties in good health and CMV-seronegative.

CDR3 sequence: CASRSRVLGGYTF. As DNA, the CDR3 is TGTGCCAGCAGAAGCAGGGTTCTGGGCGGCTACACCTTC. J is TRBJ1-2 and V is TRBV28; maybe TRBD1 (5 bases). Trimming stripped 6 bases from V and 8 bases from J, with 16 bases between. This CDR3 region has 13 residues. Germline lookup yields CDR1 MDHEN and CDR2 SYDVKM.